These 6 T cell receptor beta chains were all obtained from the same sample, sequenced in a study of neoadjuvant anti-PD-1 for oral cavity cancer. TCRdb's copy holds only in-frame clones and misses some; the assay was immunoSEQ multiplex PCR. This sample has around 15,000 clones, with about 70% found just once. The sequencing here drew on PBMCs, taken before nivolumab (anti-PD-1) treatment. These receptors were obtained from a person aged 40-85 years with oral cavity squamous cell carcinoma.

The chain uses TRBV6-1 and TRBJ2-4; a weak D match, TRBD1 (5 bases). The CDR3 is 17 amino acids. From germline, CDR1 is MNHNS and CDR2 SASEGT. V was shortened by 5 bases and J by 0 bases, with 17 bases between the two germline ends. This chain's CDR3 is CASSKGLTALAKNIQYF. The CDR3 nucleotides read TGTGCCAGCAGTAAAGGGTTGACAGCCCTAGCCAAAAACATTCAGTACTTC.

The CDR3 DNA sequence: TGTGCCAGCGCTGGGACAGGGAACTATGGCTACACCTTC. It encodes CASAGTGNYGYTF. The V call is TRBV28, the J call TRBJ1-2; TRBD1 matches 9 bases. The ends lost 8 bases at V and 2 bases at J; junction bases unmatched: 3. CDR3 length: 13 amino acids. Per the germline V gene, CDR1 is MDHEN and CDR2 is SYDVKM.

The J gene is TRBJ2-3, the V gene TRBV5-1; TRBD1 is a possible D gene (5 bases). The CDR3 is 13 residues long. The germline V gene encodes CDR1 SGHRS and CDR2 YFSETQ. With 7 bases removed from V and 0 bases from J, the gap between germline ends came to 9 bases. The CDR3 DNA reads as TGCGCCAGCGGGGCACATAGCACAGATACGCAGTATTTT. As protein: CASGAHSTDTQYF.

The chain joins TRBV10-2 to TRBJ1-5, with D unresolved. V was trimmed by 7 bases and J by 4 bases, leaving 8 bases between them. Germline CDR1 and CDR2: WSHSY and SAAADI. There are 12 residues in the CDR3. The CDR3 coding sequence is TGCGCCAGCACCATGGGGAATCAGCCCCAGCATTTT. This translates into CASTMGNQPQHF.

The count of this clone is one. The gene calls are TRBV6-4 and TRBJ2-7; 7 nucleotides agree with TRBD1. Germline loops: CDR1 MRHNA, CDR2 SNTAGT. CDR3 length: 13 amino acids. Germline trimming cut 5 bases from V and 4 bases from J; bases unmatched to any gene: 5. The CDR3 nucleotides read TGTGCCAGCAGTACTCAACAGGGGTACGAGCAGTACTTC. This encodes CASSTQQGYEQYF.

The chain links TRBV2 to TRBJ1-5, with 12 bases aligning to TRBD1. Trimming at V came to 6 bases and at J to 6 bases, leaving 9 bases not matched to a gene. Germline CDR1 SNHLY, CDR2 FYNNEI. The CDR3 loop spans 16 amino acids. CDR3 sequence: CASSLGQGAGGQPQHF. CDR3 in DNA: TGTGCCAGCAGCTTGGGACAGGGGGCAGGAGGTCAGCCCCAGCATTTT.